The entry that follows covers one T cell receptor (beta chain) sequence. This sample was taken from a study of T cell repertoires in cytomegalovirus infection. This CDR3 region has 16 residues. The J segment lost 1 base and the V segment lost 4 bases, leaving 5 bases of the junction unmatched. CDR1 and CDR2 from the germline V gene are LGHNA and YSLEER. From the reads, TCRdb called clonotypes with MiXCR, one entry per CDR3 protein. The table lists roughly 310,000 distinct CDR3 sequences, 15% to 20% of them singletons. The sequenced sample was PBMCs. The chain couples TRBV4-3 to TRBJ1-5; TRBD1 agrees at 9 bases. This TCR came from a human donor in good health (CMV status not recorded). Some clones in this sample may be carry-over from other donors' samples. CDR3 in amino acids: CASSRGQGWSNQPQHF. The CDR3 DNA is TGCGCCAGCAGCCGGGGACAGGGATGGAGCAATCAGCCCCAGCATTTT.